These 24 T cell receptor beta chains came from one sample sequenced in a study of vaccination and CD4 T cells after COVID-19 (dated by TCRdb to the early 2020s). Interpreted using the paper, the treatment or condition label stands for: approximately 11-day PBMC culture with coronavirus spike peptide pools or control peptides (ViraFEST assay). Their antigens are not known. The library came from PCR. Sequenced using an Illumina iSeq 100. DNA from cultured CD4+ T cells underwent TCR sequencing with the Oncomine TCR Beta short-read assay at the Johns Hopkins FTIC core. TCRdb took the public reads, trimmed them with fastp at Q25, ran MiXCR for clone calling and kept in-frame beta chains. Rows merge per CDR3 protein into single entries with the most common DNA and genes. The sample records approximately 16,000 distinct CDR3 sequences, around 53% of which are singletons. The top ten clonotypes cover 3.7% of the sample.

The sample in question was CD4+ T cells from blood, cultured in vitro, obtained before SARS-CoV-2 vaccination. Every receptor here comes from a human donor who had recovered from COVID-19.

A few counts support this clonotype. This sequence joins TRBV27 and TRBJ2-3; 8 positions match TRBD2. With 8 bases clipped from V and 0 bases from J, the junction kept 4 bases outside the gene matches. Germline CDR1 MNHEY, CDR2 SMNVEV (reference sequence). The CDR3 extends over 14 amino acids. The CDR3 loop is CASSAGGSTDTQYF. The CDR3 bases are TGTGCCAGCTCTGCGGGAGGCAGCACAGATACGCAGTATTTT.

The table lists this clonotype with a few counts. CDR3 sequence: CASSLSSGRAGDTQYF. The DNA of the CDR3 is TGTGCCAGCAGCTTGTCTAGCGGGAGGGCCGGGGATACGCAGTATTTT. This chain joins TRBV5-4 and TRBJ2-3, with 12 positions matching TRBD2. Germline-derived CDR1 and CDR2 are SGHNT and YYREEE (reference sequence). The CDR3 runs to 16 residues. Germline trimming cut 1 base from V and 6 bases from J; bases unmatched to any gene: 6.

This clonotype occurred a few times. This sequence joins TRBV28 and TRBJ1-6; the match to TRBD1 covers 9 bases. Unmatched junction bases numbered 5, after V lost 6 bases and J lost 8 bases. Germline CDR1 is MDHEN and CDR2 is SYDVKM. The CDR3 runs to 14 residues. The DNA for the CDR3 is TGTGCCAGCAGGCTGACAGGGGGTGATTCACCCCTCCACTTT. It yields the protein CASRLTGGDSPLHF.

The V call is TRBV20-1, the J call TRBJ2-1, with 13 bases that match TRBD2. Germline V gives CDR1 DFQATT, CDR2 SNEGSKA (reference sequence). The CDR3 sequence is 13 residues long. V shed 6 bases and J 8 bases; nucleotides not matched to a gene: 4. Here the CDR3 reads CSAGLAGVDEQFF. CDR3 in DNA: TGCAGTGCAGGACTAGCGGGAGTGGATGAGCAGTTCTTC.

The CDR3 DNA follows: TGTGCCACCAGCCCGAGGGGTGGGATCAGCAATCAGCCCCAGCATTTT. Amino acid sequence: CATSPRGGISNQPQHF. The J gene is TRBJ1-5, the V gene TRBV15; TRBD1 might be the D (5 bases). Germline V gives CDR1 LNHNV, CDR2 YYDKDF (reference sequence). This CDR3 is built from 16 residues. Trimming cost V 5 bases and J 1 base, with 15 bases left between them.

As concerns this clonotype: At one end, the junction sequence differs from germline, possibly due to a read error. This chain links TRBV7-8 with TRBJ1-2, with 9 bases matching TRBD1. This CDR3 has 16 amino acids. In germline, CDR1 is SGHVS, CDR2 FQNEAQ. The CDR3 DNA is TGTGCCAGCAGCTTAACACCGGGACAGGGATCCTATGGCTACACCTTT. Encoded protein: CASSLTPGQGSYGYTF.

This clonotype was counted a few times. The chain carries TRBV19 and TRBJ2-5; D is uncertain. V shed 11 bases and J shed 3 bases, with 4 bases lying between them. Germline values: CDR1 LNHDA, CDR2 SQIVND (reference sequence). There are 9 residues in the CDR3. The DNA of the CDR3 is TGTGCCGGAAAAGAGACCCAGTACTTC. Translating gives CAGKETQYF.

This clonotype came up once. The rearrangement joins TRBV20-1 to TRBJ1-3; possibly TRBD1 for D (5 bases). Deletions cut 2 bases from V and 12 bases from J, with 20 bases between. The CDR3 covers 14 residues. Germline CDR1 DFQATT, CDR2 SNEGSKA (reference sequence). This chain's CDR3 is CSARRQEGTKDIYF. The CDR3 DNA sequence: TGCAGTGCTAGACGGCAGGAGGGGACTAAAGACATATATTTT.

This clonotype was observed once. The chain couples TRBV30 to TRBJ1-1; 7 positions match TRBD1. J was trimmed by 0 bases and V by 4 bases; bases with no gene match: 8. The CDR3 runs to 15 residues. The germline V gene encodes CDR1 GTSNPN and CDR2 SVGIG (reference sequence). CDR3 nucleotides: TGTGCCTGGAACCATCCGGGACAGATGAACACTGAAGCTTTCTTT. This encodes CAWNHPGQMNTEAFF.

The chain recombines TRBV20-1 with TRBJ2-3; 7 bases line up with TRBD1. The trim removed 3 bases at V and 3 bases at J, leaving 9 bases unmatched. CDR3 length: 15 amino acids. The germline V gene has CDR1 DFQATT and CDR2 SNEGSKA (reference sequence). The CDR3 loop is CSASRPGGGTDTQYF. CDR3 nucleotide sequence: TGCAGTGCTAGTAGACCAGGGGGTGGAACAGATACGCAGTATTTT.

This clonotype has just a few counts. CDR3 region: CSASLSQGLNTEAFF. The CDR3 nucleotides are TGCAGTGCTAGCTTATCACAGGGGTTGAACACTGAAGCTTTCTTT. The chain recombines TRBV20-1 with TRBJ1-1; 7 bases map to TRBD1. Germline V gene lookup returns CDR1 DFQATT and CDR2 SNEGSKA (reference sequence). Trimming took 3 bases from V and 0 from J; bases not matched to a gene: 7. This CDR3 spans 15 amino acids.

This chain connects TRBV11-3 to TRBJ2-2, with D tentatively TRBD1 (6 bases). The CDR3 runs to 16 residues. Germline V gene lookup returns CDR1 SGHNT and CDR2 YENEEA. V lost 1 base to trimming and J lost 4 bases, with 13 bases between them. The CDR3 loop is CASSLAGGRGTGELFF. For the CDR3, the DNA is TGTGCCAGCAGCTTAGCGGGCGGCAGGGGCACCGGGGAGCTGTTTTTT. Looking up the rest from reference TRBV11-3 and TRBJ2-2 gives the full variable domain: EAGVVQSPRYKIIEKKQPVAFWCNPISGHNTLYWYLQNLGQGPELLIRYENEEAVDDSQLPKDRFSAERLKGVDSTLKIQPAELGDSAVYLCASSLAGGRGTGELFFGEGSRLTVL.

The V gene is TRBV11-3, the J gene TRBJ2-2; 11 nucleotides agree with TRBD1. The germline gives CDR1 SGHNT, CDR2 YENEEA. This CDR3 spans 15 amino acids. V was clipped by 4 bases and J by 4 bases; unmatched bases: 2. CDR3 region: CASSWDRGTTGELFF. In DNA, the CDR3 is TGTGCCAGCAGCTGGGACAGGGGGACCACCGGGGAGCTGTTTTTT.

This chain links TRBV6-2 or TRBV6-3 with TRBJ1-2; D gene ambiguous. The CDR3 has 17 residues. CDR1 is MNHEY, CDR2 SVGEGT, per germline. V lost 2 bases and J lost 4, with 20 bases in between. The CDR3 region is CASSYPSRGSASYGYTF. The CDR3 DNA follows: TGTGCCAGCAGTTACCCCTCCCGAGGGTCCGCTTCCTATGGCTACACCTTC.

As DNA, the CDR3 is TGTGCCAGTAGTATGCGTAGGGGGGACACCGGGGAGCTGTTTTTT. Residues: CASSMRRGDTGELFF. The gene calls are TRBV19 and TRBJ2-2; D is possibly TRBD1 or TRBD2 (6 bases each). Germline CDR1 LNHDA, CDR2 SQIVND (reference sequence). This CDR3 has 15 residues. Trimming pared 3 bases from V and 3 bases from J, leaving 11 bases between.

This clonotype has a handful of counts. The rearrangement uses TRBV7-3 and TRBJ2-1, with D possibly matching TRBD2 (6 bases). The CDR3 sequence is 11 residues long. V shed 5 bases and J shed 10 bases, with 9 bases lying between them. Looked up from germline, CDR1 is SGHTA and CDR2 is FQGTGA. The CDR3 DNA reads as TGTGCCAGCAGCCCGGGAGTGGAGCAGTTCTTC. The encoded protein is CASSPGVEQFF.

This sequence joins TRBV7-9 and TRBJ2-7; no definite D call. Germline V CDR1 and CDR2: SEHNR, FQNEAQ (reference sequence). The CDR3 length is 14 residues. Between the trimmed V and J ends, which lost 5 bases and 2 bases, there was a span of 13 bases. CDR3 protein: CASSPPSRAYEQYF. CDR3 sequence (DNA): TGTGCCAGCAGCCCCCCTTCAAGGGCCTACGAGCAGTACTTC.

In this sample, this clonotype is medium-sized (0.01 to 0.1%). This chain links TRBV20-1 with TRBJ1-5, with TRBD1 identical over 9 bases. This CDR3 is built from 18 residues. Germline CDR1 is DFQATT and CDR2 is SNEGSKA (reference sequence). The V segment lost 2 bases and the J segment 0 bases; nucleotides outside the gene matches: 11. CDR3 sequence: CSARPPGQGRDSNQPQHF. The CDR3, as DNA: TGCAGTGCTAGACCCCCGGGACAGGGACGAGATAGCAATCAGCCCCAGCATTTT.

This clonotype showed up just a few times. The rearrangement uses TRBV20-1 and TRBJ1-2; D not certain. Germline V CDR1 and CDR2: DFQATT, SNEGSKA (reference sequence). The CDR3 consists of 14 residues. Trimming pared 2 bases from V and 5 bases from J, leaving 15 bases between. The CDR3 spells CSARRGQDEYGYTF. The CDR3 region has the DNA TGCAGTGCTAGACGGGGTCAAGATGAATATGGCTACACCTTC.

V usage is TRBV28 and J usage is TRBJ1-5; D gene uncertain. Deletions cut 6 bases from V and 2 bases from J, with 5 bases between. This CDR3 spans 12 amino acids. Germline-derived CDR1 and CDR2 are MDHEN and SYDVKM. The CDR3 protein is CASSGGNQPQHF. The CDR3 DNA reads as TGTGCCAGCAGCGGAGGCAATCAGCCCCAGCATTTT.

This chain joins TRBV6-2 or TRBV6-3 and TRBJ2-7, with TRBD2 identical over 8 bases. This CDR3 is 11 amino acids long. The V gene's germline CDR1 is MNHEY and CDR2 SVGEGT. J lost 7 bases, V lost 6 bases, and 2 bases had no gene match. The CDR3, as DNA: TGTGCCAGCAGGATAGCGGGGGAGCAGTACTTC. Amino acid sequence: CASRIAGEQYF.

The chain links TRBV20-1 to TRBJ1-6; D is undetermined. The CDR3 runs to 14 residues. V was cut by 4 bases and J by 6 bases, with 13 bases left in between. CDR1 is DFQATT and CDR2 is SNEGSKA in the germline V gene (reference sequence). The DNA for the CDR3 is TGCAGTGCTACAACCGGAGACGGTAATTCACCCCTCCACTTT. Translating it yields CSATTGDGNSPLHF.

The chain is built from TRBV7-9 and TRBJ2-1, with 7 bases lining up with TRBD1. Germline V gives CDR1 SEHNR, CDR2 FQNEAQ (reference sequence). The CDR3 totals 15 residues. The V segment lost 5 bases and the J segment 4 bases; nucleotides outside the gene matches: 8. The CDR3 DNA reads TGTGCCAGCAGCCACACCGGGACAGAATACAATGAGCAGTTCTTC. Protein: CASSHTGTEYNEQFF. Based on the CDR3 plus reference TRBV7-9 and TRBJ2-1, the full variable domain is DTGVSQNPRHKITKRGQNVTFRCDPISEHNRLYWYRQTLGQGPEFLTYFQNEAQLEKSRLLSDRFSAERPKGSFSTLEIQRTEQGDSAMYLCASSHTGTEYNEQFFGPGTRLTVL.

The rearrangement joins TRBV12-3 or TRBV12-4 to TRBJ2-7; TRBD1 is a possible D gene (6 bases). The V end lost 7 bases, the J end lost 10 bases, and 11 bases lay between the germline ends. The CDR3 is made up of 10 amino acids. The CDR3 protein is CASNRGHQYF. The DNA of the CDR3 is TGTGCCAGCAACCGGGGACACCAGTACTTC.